Sequencing of this TCR beta chain was carried out in a study of T cell responses to AZD1222 COVID-19 vaccine. Notes on the study in general: Among the donors, most were white British and more were female, and clonal diversity was possibly underestimated. Spike regions recognized by vaccine-associated CD4 TCRs spanned the protein, led by 160-218 and 743-854. Nearly half of unique spike-specific TCRs reportedly avoided B.1.351 and B.1.1.7 mutated regions.

Comment on this clone: What it recognizes is unknown.

Only in-frame clones appear in the TCRdb table, and some are missing; sequencing was by immunoSEQ multiplex PCR. The sample contains more than 150,000 clones, around nine tenths of which appear only once. CDR1 is LGHDT, CDR2 YNNKEL, per germline (reference sequence). The CDR3 extends over 15 amino acids. V shed 2 bases, J shed 6 bases, and the junction held 5 bases outside the gene matches. The specimen comprised peripheral blood, sampled 28 days after the second AZD1222 dose. The chain joins TRBV3-1 (or the pseudogene TRBV3-2) to TRBJ2-7, with 12 bases that match TRBD2. The receptor was isolated from an adult who received the AZD1222 COVID-19 vaccine. The CDR3 spells CASSQMTSGSSEQYF. CDR3 DNA: TGTGCCAGCAGCCAAATGACTAGCGGGAGCTCCGAGCAGTACTTC.